These T cell receptor beta chains were read from a single sample in a study of graft-versus-host responses after intestinal transplantation. These TCRs' antigens remain unknown. TCRdb's copy holds only in-frame clones and misses some; the assay was immunoSEQ multiplex PCR. The data hold tens of thousands of clones, with about 94% observed a single time. Sequencing used unstimulated CD4+ T cells sorted from spleen or lymph node cells, obtained before transplant. Receptors originate from a human donor who was the organ donor for an intestinal transplant. Both conserved end residues are part of each CDR3. The D gene is left open where the match is weak. Only some rows state a clone size, as once, few, many or a class for expanded clones.

J gene | D gene | V gene | clone size | CDR3 protein | CDR3 DNA
TRBJ2-3 | NA | TRBV5-1 | NA | CASSLYSQGGTDTQYF | TGCGCCAGCAGCTTGTATTCTCAGGGTGGCACAGATACGCAGTATTTT
TRBJ2-5 | NA | TRBV6-1 | NA | CASKRRDLETQYF | TGTGCCAGCAAACGCAGGGATCTGGAGACCCAGTACTTC
TRBJ1-5 | NA | TRBV2 | NA | CASSVYSNQPQHF | TGTGCCAGCAGTGTTTATAGCAATCAGCCCCAGCATTTT
TRBJ2-3 | NA | TRBV4-3 | NA | CASSQDPQGSDTQYF | TGCGCCAGCAGCCAAGATCCCCAGGGGTCGGATACGCAGTATTTT
TRBJ1-5 | TRBD1 | TRBV28 | NA | CASSLDRVNRPQHF | TGTGCCAGCAGTTTAGACAGGGTAAATCGGCCCCAGCATTTT
TRBJ1-4 | NA | TRBV10-1 | NA | CASSEGQSTNEKLFF | TGCGCCAGTTCTGAAGGACAGTCAACTAATGAAAAACTGTTTTTT
TRBJ2-3 | NA | TRBV7-9 | NA | CASSLSISTDTQYF | TGTGCCAGCAGCTTATCTATAAGTACAGATACGCAGTATTTT
TRBJ2-2 | NA | TRBV18 | NA | CASSPPFRSGELFF | TGTGCCAGCTCACCACCATTCCGCTCCGGGGAGCTGTTTTTT
TRBJ1-5 | TRBD1 | TRBV6-5 | once | CASRGTAQTNQPQHF | TGTGCCAGCAGGGGGACAGCTCAGACCAATCAGCCCCAGCATTTT
TRBJ1-2 | NA | TRBV5-4 | NA | CASSLSGGSYGYTF | TGTGCCAGCAGCTTGAGTGGGGGGAGCTATGGCTACACCTTC
TRBJ2-5 | TRBD2 | TRBV2 | NA | CASTDPNPGLDQETQYF | TGTGCCAGCACCGACCCCAACCCGGGACTAGACCAAGAGACCCAGTACTTC
TRBJ2-7 | NA | TRBV5-6 | NA | CASSRGMLREQYF | TGTGCCAGCAGTAGGGGGATGCTCCGCGAGCAGTACTTC
TRBJ1-3 | NA | TRBV4-3 | NA | CASSQDWRVGNTIYF | TGCGCCAGCAGCCAAGATTGGAGGGTTGGAAACACCATATATTTT
TRBJ2-2 | NA | TRBV12-5 | NA | CASGYLAFTGELFF | TGTGCTAGTGGTTACTTGGCATTTACCGGGGAGCTGTTTTTT
TRBJ2-1 | NA | TRBV14 | NA | CASSAYGGRQQFF | TGTGCCAGCAGCGCCTATGGGGGGCGGCAGCAGTTCTTC
TRBJ1-2 | TRBD1 | TRBV7-2 | once | CASSLGLLGQGPLLSGYTF | TGTGCCAGCAGCTTAGGTTTATTGGGACAGGGGCCCTTATTGTCCGGCTACACCTTC
TRBJ1-5 | NA | TRBV6-5 | NA | CASNFGDNQPQHF | TGTGCCAGCAATTTCGGGGACAATCAGCCCCAGCATTTT
TRBJ2-5 | TRBD2 | TRBV7-9 | NA | CASSLIAGEETQYF | TGTGCCAGCAGCTTAATAGCGGGGGAAGAGACCCAGTACTTC
TRBJ2-7 | TRBD1 | TRBV10-2 | NA | CASEGQGPYEQYF | TGCGCCAGCGAGGGACAGGGCCCCTACGAGCAGTACTTC
TRBJ2-7 | NA | TRBV11-2 | NA | CASSPTRGPYEQYF | TGTGCCAGCAGCCCTACAAGAGGACCCTACGAGCAGTACTTC
TRBJ2-3 | NA | TRBV18 | NA | CASSPSLTDTQYF | TGTGCCAGCTCACCATCCCTCACGGATACGCAGTATTTT
TRBJ2-5 | TRBD2 | TRBV2 | NA | CASSELAGGRETQYF | TGTGCCAGCAGTGAATTAGCGGGGGGACGAGAGACCCAGTACTTC